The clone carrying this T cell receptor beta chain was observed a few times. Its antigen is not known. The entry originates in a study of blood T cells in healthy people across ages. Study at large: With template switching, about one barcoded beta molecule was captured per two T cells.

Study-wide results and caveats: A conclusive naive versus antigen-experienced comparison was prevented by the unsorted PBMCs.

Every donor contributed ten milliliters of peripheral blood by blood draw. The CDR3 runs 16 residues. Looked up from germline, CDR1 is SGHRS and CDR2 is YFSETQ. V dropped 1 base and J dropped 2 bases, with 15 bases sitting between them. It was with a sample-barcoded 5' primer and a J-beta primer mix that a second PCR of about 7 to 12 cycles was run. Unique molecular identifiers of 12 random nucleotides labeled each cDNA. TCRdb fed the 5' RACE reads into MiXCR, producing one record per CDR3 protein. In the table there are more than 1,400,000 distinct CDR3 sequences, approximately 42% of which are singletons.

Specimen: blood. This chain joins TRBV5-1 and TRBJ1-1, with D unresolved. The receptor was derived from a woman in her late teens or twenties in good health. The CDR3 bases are TGCGCCAGCAGCTTGTTAATGGGATCAGAAAACACTGAAGCTTTCTTT. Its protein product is CASSLLMGSENTEAFF.